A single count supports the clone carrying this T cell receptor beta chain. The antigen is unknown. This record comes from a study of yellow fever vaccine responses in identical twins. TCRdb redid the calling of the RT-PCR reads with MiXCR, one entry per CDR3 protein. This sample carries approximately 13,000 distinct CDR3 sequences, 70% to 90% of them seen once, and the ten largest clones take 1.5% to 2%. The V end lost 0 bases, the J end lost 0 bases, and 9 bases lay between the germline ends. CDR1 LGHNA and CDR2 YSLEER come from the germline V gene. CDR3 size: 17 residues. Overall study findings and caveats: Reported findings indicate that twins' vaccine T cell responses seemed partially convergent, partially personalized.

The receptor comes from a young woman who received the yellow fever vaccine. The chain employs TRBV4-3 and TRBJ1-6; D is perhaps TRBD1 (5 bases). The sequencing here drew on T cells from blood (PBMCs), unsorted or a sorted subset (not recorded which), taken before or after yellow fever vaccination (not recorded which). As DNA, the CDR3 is TGCGCCAGCAGCCAAGACGTGGGGGGCTCCTATAATTCACCCCTCCACTTT. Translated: CASSQDVGGSYNSPLHF.